Presented here are 27 T cell receptor beta chains from one specimen sequenced in a study of blood T cell repertoires in COVID-19. The assay was immunoSEQ multiplex PCR, and TCRdb's table has in-frame clones only and misses some. The top ten hold 8% to 9.5% of the sample, which has hundreds of thousands of clones, roughly nine tenths seen once. The sample comprised PBMCs or T cells enriched from blood (not recorded which). The source of these receptors is a woman aged 55-75 years who had recovered from COVID-19.

The chain recombines TRBV9 with TRBJ2-7, with TRBD1 matching over 8 bases. This CDR3 has 15 residues. The junction had 11 bases not matched to a gene; V was cut back by 4 bases and J by 5 bases. Germline CDR1 reads SGDLS; CDR2 reads YYNGEE. The CDR3 loop reads CASSFQGAGSDEQYF. The CDR3, as DNA: TGTGCCAGCAGCTTCCAGGGGGCGGGTAGCGACGAGCAGTACTTC.

The gene calls are TRBV5-1 and TRBJ1-5; no definite D call. The germline V gene encodes CDR1 SGHRS and CDR2 YFSETQ. The CDR3 sequence is 15 residues long. V dropped 0 bases and J dropped 7 bases, with 14 bases sitting between them. The CDR3 sequence is CASSLGPTREQPQHF. The CDR3 nucleotides read TGCGCCAGCAGCTTGGGACCGACTCGGGAGCAGCCCCAGCATTTT.

The rearrangement uses TRBV5-8 and TRBJ2-3, with D perhaps TRBD1 (5 bases). CDR1 and CDR2 from the germline V gene are SGHTS and YDEGEE. V was cut by 4 bases and J by 3 bases, with 12 bases left in between. The CDR3 is 14 amino acids. The CDR3 DNA sequence: TGTGCCAGCAGCCAACACCCAGGGACAGATACGCAGTATTTT. Its translation: CASSQHPGTDTQYF.

This clone was observed at least ten times. V and J are TRBV18 and TRBJ2-3; tentatively, D is TRBD1 (6 bases). Trimming stripped 3 bases from V and 10 bases from J, with 14 bases between. The germline gives CDR1 KGHSH, CDR2 LQKENI. This CDR3 contains 13 residues. In nucleotides, the CDR3 is TGTGCCAGCTCACCCGACAGGAGCAGTGCGCAGTATTTT. Encoded protein: CASSPDRSSAQYF.

The rearrangement uses TRBV28 and TRBJ1-1; 7 bases are shared with TRBD1. This CDR3 spans 14 amino acids. Looked up from germline, CDR1 is MDHEN and CDR2 is SYDVKM. Germline trimming cut 3 bases from V and 1 base from J; bases unmatched to any gene: 2. CDR3 sequence: CASSFSGGNTEAFF. CDR3 DNA sequence: TGTGCCAGCAGTTTTTCAGGGGGGAACACTGAAGCTTTCTTT.

The chain couples TRBV13 to TRBJ2-5; 8 bases line up with TRBD1. Germline V gene data show CDR1 as PRHDT and CDR2 as FYEKMQ (reference sequence). Trimming removed 5 bases from V and 4 bases from J; junction bases left unmatched: 3. This CDR3 region has 13 residues. The CDR3 reads CASSRQGRETQYF. CDR3 nucleotides: TGTGCCAGCAGCCGACAGGGGAGAGAGACCCAGTACTTC.

The chain employs TRBV19 and TRBJ1-2; 10 bases are a match to TRBD1. The CDR3 has 17 amino acids. The V gene's germline CDR1 is LNHDA and CDR2 SQIVND (reference sequence). V shed 4 bases and J 4 bases; nucleotides not matched to a gene: 12. This chain's CDR3 is CASSTETGTGVGYGYTF. CDR3 nucleotides: TGTGCCAGTAGTACTGAAACCGGGACAGGGGTCGGCTATGGCTACACCTTC.

This clone was picked up one time. This chain's CDR3 is CATPEGLTYNEQFF. CDR3 coding DNA: TGCGCCACCCCAGAGGGACTTACCTACAATGAGCAGTTCTTC. The J gene is TRBJ2-1, the V gene TRBV5-1; D is perhaps TRBD2 (6 bases). The germline V gene encodes CDR1 SGHRS and CDR2 YFSETQ. The V and J ends lost 9 bases and 2 bases respectively, with 15 bases between them. The CDR3 totals 14 residues.

The chain carries TRBV4-2 and TRBJ2-1, with D perhaps matching TRBD1 (6 bases). The germline V gene encodes CDR1 LGHNA and CDR2 YNFKEQ. This CDR3 is 14 amino acids long. The V end was cut by 2 bases, the J end by 3 bases, with 8 bases between. The CDR3 loop is CASSQKGGYNEQFF. In nucleotides, the CDR3 is TGTGCCAGCAGCCAAAAAGGGGGCTACAATGAGCAGTTCTTC.

The chain employs TRBV27 and TRBJ1-6, with a tentative D call TRBD1 (6 bases). CDR3 size: 17 residues. V was clipped by 5 bases and J by 6 bases, with 20 bases between them. The germline V gene has CDR1 MNHEY and CDR2 SMNVEV (reference sequence). The CDR3 sequence is CASSRPRTANLNSPLHF. Written as DNA, the CDR3 is TGTGCCAGCAGTCGCCCCCGGACAGCCAACCTTAATTCACCCCTCCACTTT.

This chain uses TRBV11-2 with TRBJ1-2, with TRBD1 matching over 9 bases. The CDR3 covers 14 residues. V shed 6 bases and J 6 bases; nucleotides not matched to a gene: 8. CDR1 and CDR2 (germline): SGHAT, FQNNGV. CDR3 sequence reads: CASRATGGAHGYTF. The CDR3 bases are TGTGCCAGCAGGGCTACAGGGGGCGCCCATGGCTACACCTTC.

The chain uses TRBV5-1 and TRBJ2-5, with 11 bases lining up with TRBD2. V dropped 4 bases and J dropped 4; count of bases not matched to a gene: 6. The CDR3 totals 15 residues. Germline V gives CDR1 SGHRS, CDR2 YFSETQ. The CDR3, as DNA: TGCGCCAGCAGCCTTAGCGGGGGGGCCGGAGAGACCCAGTACTTC. Its translation: CASSLSGGAGETQYF.

V is TRBV11-2 and J is TRBJ1-1; D remains unclear. CDR1 and CDR2 (germline): SGHAT, FQNNGV. Trimming took 2 bases from V and 2 from J, leaving 9 bases between them. The CDR3 contains 14 residues. The CDR3 protein is CASSLREINTEAFF. Written as DNA, the CDR3 is TGTGCCAGCAGCTTACGGGAAATCAACACTGAAGCTTTCTTT.

Comments on this clone: Other DNA sequences in the sample encode the same CDR3. The V call is TRBV5-1, the J call TRBJ1-4, with 8 bases that match TRBD1. V trimming: 4 bases; J trimming: 0 bases; junction bases outside the gene matches: 2. The CDR3 runs to 15 residues. Germline V CDR1 and CDR2: SGHRS, YFSETQ. The CDR3 coding sequence is TGCGCCAGCAGCCTGGACAGGGCAACTAATGAAAAACTGTTTTTT. Translated, it gives CASSLDRATNEKLFF.

The CDR3 sequence: CAWSKLAGVADTQYF. CDR3 nucleotide sequence: TGTGCCTGGAGTAAACTAGCGGGGGTGGCAGATACGCAGTATTTT. The chain recombines TRBV30 with TRBJ2-3; 11 nucleotides agree with TRBD2. With V trimmed by 2 bases and J by 4 bases, 5 bases remained unmatched. The CDR3 covers 15 residues. Germline V gene sequence: CDR1 GTSNPN, CDR2 SVGIG (reference sequence).

This clone was detected once. The chain uses TRBV6-2 or TRBV6-3 and TRBJ2-4, with D tentatively TRBD2 (5 bases). Trimming pared 0 bases from V and 7 bases from J, leaving 13 bases between. Germline V gene data show CDR1 as MNHEY and CDR2 as SVGEGT. CDR3 length equals 15 residues. The DNA for the CDR3 is TGTGCCAGCAGTTACTCAGAGGCCCGGAGGAACATTCAGTACTTC. It codes for CASSYSEARRNIQYF.

This clone was detected only a few times. J is TRBJ1-5 and V is TRBV5-1, with D unclear. CDR3 length equals 13 residues. V was cut by 0 bases and J by 5 bases, with 6 bases left in between. Germline V lookup: CDR1 SGHRS, CDR2 YFSETQ. The CDR3 nucleotides read TGCGCCAGCAGCTTGGGTCCAGATCAGCCCCAGCATTTT. Translated: CASSLGPDQPQHF.

This rearrangement joins TRBV5-1 to TRBJ2-3, with 7 positions matching TRBD1. The CDR3 spans 14 residues. Germline V CDR1 and CDR2: SGHRS, YFSETQ. V lost 3 bases and J lost 5; bases outside the gene matches: 6. CDR3 sequence (DNA): TGCGCCAGCAGCTCAGGGACAGCTAAAGATACGCAGTATTTT. It is translated as CASSSGTAKDTQYF.

The rearrangement uses TRBV9 and TRBJ1-3, with 7 bases lining up with TRBD1. The CDR3 is made up of 18 amino acids. The germline V gene encodes CDR1 SGDLS and CDR2 YYNGEE. Trimming removed 0 bases from V and 1 base from J; junction bases left unmatched: 10. The CDR3 loop is CASSVATPGGVSGNTIYF. CDR3 DNA sequence: TGTGCCAGCAGCGTAGCTACCCCAGGGGGTGTATCTGGAAACACCATATATTTT.

The genes are TRBV21-1 and TRBJ2-7; TRBD1 is the table's D call and was not checked against the DNA. TRBV21-1 is an annotated pseudogene. The CDR3 has 14 amino acids. This CDR3 is CASNTGTGAYEQYF. The CDR3 DNA reads as TGTGCCAGCAATACGGGGACAGGGGCCTACGAGCAGTACTTC.

V gene TRBV5-6 combines with J gene TRBJ1-1; 7 nucleotides align to TRBD1. The germline V gene encodes CDR1 SGHDT and CDR2 YYEEEE. Trimming cost V 2 bases and J 0 bases; bases outside gene matches: 7. This CDR3 has 16 amino acids. The DNA of the CDR3 is TGTGCCAGCAGCTTCAGGGGGGATAACATGAACACTGAAGCTTTCTTT. Its protein product is CASSFRGDNMNTEAFF.

The chain has TRBV18 and TRBJ2-7; 8 bases map to TRBD1. The CDR3 is 13 residues long. Trimming cost V 6 bases and J 6 bases; bases outside gene matches: 7. The germline V gene has CDR1 KGHSH and CDR2 LQKENI. The CDR3 loop reads CASSAGGLGEQYF. CDR3 coding DNA: TGTGCCAGCTCGGCAGGGGGCTTAGGCGAGCAGTACTTC.

This clone was recorded a few times. The CDR3 coding sequence is TGTGCCAGCAGCCAAGGGGGGCGGAACACCGGGGAGCTGTTTTTT. Translating gives CASSQGGRNTGELFF. The chain joins TRBV3-1 (or the pseudogene TRBV3-2) to TRBJ2-2; TRBD1 might be the D (6 bases). The CDR3 loop spans 15 amino acids. The ends were cut back, 1 base at V and 1 base at J, with 7 bases in the middle. Germline CDR1 and CDR2: LGHDT and YNNKEL (reference sequence).

This chain's CDR3 is CATRPTGGLETQYF. CDR3 coding DNA: TGTGCCACCAGGCCAACAGGGGGTCTGGAGACCCAGTACTTC. The chain recombines TRBV24-1 with TRBJ2-5, with 8 bases lining up with TRBD1. This CDR3 comprises 14 residues. Germline CDR1 and CDR2: KGHDR and SFDVKD. J was trimmed by 5 bases and V by 7 bases; bases with no gene match: 8.

The chain recombines TRBV11-2 with TRBJ1-2, with 8 bases identical to TRBD1. This CDR3 has 14 amino acids. The ends lost 5 bases at V and 7 bases at J; junction bases unmatched: 9. Per the germline V gene, CDR1 is SGHAT and CDR2 is FQNNGV. The CDR3 nucleotides are TGTGCCAGCAGCCCAAGCAGGGGGCGCGGTGGCTACACCTTC. Its translation is CASSPSRGRGGYTF.

V gene TRBV7-6 combines with J gene TRBJ2-7; D might be TRBD1 (6 bases). The CDR3 extends over 14 amino acids. Trimming cost V 1 base and J 0 bases, with 7 bases left between them. CDR1 is SGHVS and CDR2 is FNYEAQ in the germline V gene. The CDR3 region is CASSLGQDSYEQYF. The CDR3 DNA reads TGTGCCAGCAGCTTAGGACAGGACTCCTACGAGCAGTACTTC. The variable domain in full, completed from reference TRBV7-6 and TRBJ2-7, reads GAGVSQSPRYKVTKRGQDVALRCDPISGHVSLYWYRQALGQGPEFLTYFNYEAQQDKSGLPNDRFSAERPEGSISTLTIQRTEQRDSAMYRCASSLGQDSYEQYFGPGTRLTVT.

The chain has TRBV11-3 and TRBJ2-7; TRBD2 matches at 8 bases. Per the germline V gene, CDR1 is SGHNT and CDR2 is YENEEA. Germline trimming cut 4 bases from V and 3 bases from J; bases unmatched to any gene: 14. The CDR3 runs to 17 residues. For the CDR3, the DNA is TGTGCCAGCAGCTCCCTTATGACCGGGGGGGGTATCTACGAGCAGTACTTC. Translating gives CASSSLMTGGGIYEQYF.